This T cell receptor (beta chain) was recorded in a study of CD8 T cells in ankylosing spondylitis. This clonotype was detected ten times or more. The junction had 2 bases not matched to a gene; V was cut back by 4 bases and J by 2 bases. The CDR3 has 13 amino acids. CDR1 is SGHKS and CDR2 is YYEKEE in the germline V gene (reference sequence). TCRdb itself ran the 5' RACE reads through MiXCR, one entry per CDR3 protein. This table holds 150,000 to 200,000 distinct CDR3 sequences, 10% to 15% found once. This clonotype originated in a female donor with ankylosing spondylitis or in good health (not recorded which). The chain couples TRBV5-5 to TRBJ1-2; 7 nucleotides align to TRBD1. Source material: blood, either unsorted or a sorted T cell fraction (not recorded which). DNA for the CDR3: TGTGCCAGCAGCATACAGGGGAACTATGGCTACACCTTC. It is translated as CASSIQGNYGYTF.